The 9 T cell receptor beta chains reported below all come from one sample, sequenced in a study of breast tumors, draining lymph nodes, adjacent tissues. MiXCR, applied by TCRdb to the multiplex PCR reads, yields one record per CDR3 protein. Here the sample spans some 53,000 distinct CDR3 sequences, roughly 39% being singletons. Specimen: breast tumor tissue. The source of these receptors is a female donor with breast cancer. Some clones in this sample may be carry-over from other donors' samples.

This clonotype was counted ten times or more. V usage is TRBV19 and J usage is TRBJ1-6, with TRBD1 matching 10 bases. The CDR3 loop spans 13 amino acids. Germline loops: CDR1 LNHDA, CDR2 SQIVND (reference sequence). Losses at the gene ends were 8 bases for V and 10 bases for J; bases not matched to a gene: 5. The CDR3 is CASWTGGSSPLHF. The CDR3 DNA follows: TGTGCCAGTTGGACAGGGGGGTCGTCACCCCTCCACTTT.

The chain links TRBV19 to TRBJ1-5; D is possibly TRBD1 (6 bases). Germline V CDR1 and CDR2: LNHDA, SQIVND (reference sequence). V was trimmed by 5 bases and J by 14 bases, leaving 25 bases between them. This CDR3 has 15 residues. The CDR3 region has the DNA TGTGCCAGTAGTCCCCAGGCGACAGGTGGGGGCTACGAGCATTTT. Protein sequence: CASSPQATGGGYEHF.

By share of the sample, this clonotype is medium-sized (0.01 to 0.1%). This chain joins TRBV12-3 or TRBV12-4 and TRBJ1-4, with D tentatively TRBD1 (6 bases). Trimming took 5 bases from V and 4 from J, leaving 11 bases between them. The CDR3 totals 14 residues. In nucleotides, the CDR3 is TGTGCCAGCAGTCAGGGGAGTATTAATGAAAAACTGTTTTTT. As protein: CASSQGSINEKLFF.

The CDR3 loop reads CATSDPRDTEAFF. Written as DNA, the CDR3 is TGTGCCACCAGTGACCCAAGGGACACTGAAGCTTTCTTT. J is TRBJ1-1 and V is TRBV24-1; no clear D gene. V was clipped by 4 bases and J by 3 bases, with 8 bases between them. CDR3 length: 13 amino acids. CDR1 and CDR2 from the germline V gene are KGHDR and SFDVKD.

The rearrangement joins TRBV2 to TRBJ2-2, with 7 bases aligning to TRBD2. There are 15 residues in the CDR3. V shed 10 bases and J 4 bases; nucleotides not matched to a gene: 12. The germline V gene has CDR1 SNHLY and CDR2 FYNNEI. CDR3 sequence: CANRTTSTFTGELFF. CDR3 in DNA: TGTGCCAACAGGACGACTAGCACCTTCACCGGGGAGCTGTTTTTT.

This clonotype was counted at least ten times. The CDR3 is CASSQGTNNEQFF. The CDR3 coding sequence is TGTGCCAGCAGCCAAGGGACCAACAATGAGCAGTTCTTC. This chain connects TRBV3-1 to TRBJ2-1; D uncertain. In germline, CDR1 is LGHDT, CDR2 YNNKEL (reference sequence). The CDR3 runs to 13 residues. V shed 1 base and J shed 5 bases, with 6 bases lying between them.

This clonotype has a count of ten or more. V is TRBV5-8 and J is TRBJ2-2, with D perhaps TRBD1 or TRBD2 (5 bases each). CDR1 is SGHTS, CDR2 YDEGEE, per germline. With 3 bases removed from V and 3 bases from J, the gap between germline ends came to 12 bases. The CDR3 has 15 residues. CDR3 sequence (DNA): TGTGCCAGCAGCTATGCCCAGGGAGACACCGGGGAGCTGTTTTTT. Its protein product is CASSYAQGDTGELFF.

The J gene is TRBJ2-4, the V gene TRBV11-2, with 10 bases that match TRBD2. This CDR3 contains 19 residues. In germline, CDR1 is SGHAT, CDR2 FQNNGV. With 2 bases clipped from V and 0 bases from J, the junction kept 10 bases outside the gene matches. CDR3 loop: CASSLFGPGLAIAKNIQYF. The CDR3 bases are TGTGCCAGCAGCTTATTCGGCCCGGGACTAGCGATAGCCAAAAACATTCAGTACTTC.

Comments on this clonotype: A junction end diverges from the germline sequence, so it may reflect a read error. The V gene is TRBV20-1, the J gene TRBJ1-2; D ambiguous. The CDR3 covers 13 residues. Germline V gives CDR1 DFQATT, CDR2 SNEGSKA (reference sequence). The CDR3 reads CSASNGPNYAYTF. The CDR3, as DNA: TGCAGTGCTTCGAATGGCCCTAACTATGCCTACACCTTC.